Listed below are T cell receptor beta chains from one sample, sequenced in a study of blood T cell repertoires in COVID-19. Sequencing was performed with immunoSEQ multiplex PCR; in TCRdb, only in-frame clones are kept and a portion is missing. This sample has 70,000 or so clones, with 82% found just once. Input material: peripheral blood. The receptors derive from a human donor in a cohort sampled during active COVID-19. Each CDR3 is given with its conserved first and last residue. Each record gives: D gene, V gene, CDR3 length, J gene, clone size, CDR3 protein, CDR3 DNA. D genes are given only for firm matches. The listing skips clone size in some rows; elsewhere it reads once, few, many or a size class.

d_gene: NA
v_gene: TRBV27
len: 12
j_gene: TRBJ1-2
abundance: few
CDR3aa: CASRAEDYGYTF
CDR3nt: TGTGCCAGCAGGGCAGAGGACTATGGCTACACCTTC

d_gene: TRBD2
v_gene: TRBV2
len: 17
j_gene: TRBJ2-7
abundance: NA
CDR3aa: CASSELSWGGSSYEQYF
CDR3nt: TGTGCCAGCAGTGAACTCTCCTGGGGGGGGAGCTCCTACGAGCAGTACTTC

d_gene: NA
v_gene: TRBV30
len: 14
j_gene: TRBJ1-5
abundance: few
CDR3aa: CAWSVGGGNQPQHF
CDR3nt: TGTGCCTGGAGTGTGGGAGGTGGCAATCAGCCCCAGCATTTT

d_gene: TRBD1
v_gene: TRBV5-1
len: 15
j_gene: TRBJ2-5
abundance: NA
CDR3aa: CASSLRGQGDETQYF
CDR3nt: TGCGCCAGCAGCTTGAGGGGACAGGGCGACGAGACCCAGTACTTC

d_gene: NA
v_gene: TRBV30
len: 11
j_gene: TRBJ1-1
abundance: NA
CDR3aa: CAWRILGEAFF
CDR3nt: TGTGCCTGGAGGATCCTCGGTGAAGCTTTCTTT

d_gene: TRBD2
v_gene: TRBV19
len: 14
j_gene: TRBJ2-3
abundance: NA
CDR3aa: CASSIIGGVDTQYF
CDR3nt: TGTGCCAGTAGTATAATCGGGGGGGTAGATACGCAGTATTTT

d_gene: TRBD1
v_gene: TRBV11-2
len: 14
j_gene: TRBJ1-6
abundance: NA
CDR3aa: CASSWTGGDSPLHF
CDR3nt: TGTGCCAGCAGCTGGACAGGGGGGGATTCACCCCTCCACTTT

d_gene: NA
v_gene: TRBV13
len: 14
j_gene: TRBJ2-7
abundance: NA
CDR3aa: CASSRTGGNYEQYF
CDR3nt: TGTGCCAGCAGCCGAACGGGGGGCAACTACGAGCAGTACTTC

d_gene: NA
v_gene: TRBV5-6
len: 14
j_gene: TRBJ1-2
abundance: NA
CDR3aa: CASSQKQGNYGYTF
CDR3nt: TGTGCCAGCAGCCAGAAGCAGGGCAACTATGGCTACACCTTC

d_gene: NA
v_gene: TRBV11-2
len: 13
j_gene: TRBJ2-7
abundance: NA
CDR3aa: CASSPISNPIEYF
CDR3nt: TGTGCCAGCAGCCCAATTTCTAACCCGATTGAGTACTTC

d_gene: NA
v_gene: TRBV5-1
len: 15
j_gene: TRBJ1-1
abundance: NA
CDR3aa: CASSLVPGIYTEAFF
CDR3nt: TGCGCCAGCAGCTTAGTACCAGGGATTTACACTGAAGCTTTCTTT

d_gene: TRBD1
v_gene: TRBV4-1
len: 15
j_gene: TRBJ1-6
abundance: few
CDR3aa: CASSHQGQDNSPLHF
CDR3nt: TGCGCCAGCAGCCACCAGGGACAGGATAATTCACCCCTCCACTTT

d_gene: TRBD1
v_gene: TRBV7-7
len: 20
j_gene: TRBJ1-5
abundance: once
CDR3aa: CASSLVKSRQGRNSNQPQHF
CDR3nt: TGTGCCAGCAGCTTAGTAAAATCTCGACAGGGACGAAATAGCAATCAGCCCCAGCATTTT

d_gene: NA
v_gene: TRBV7-8
len: 15
j_gene: TRBJ1-6
abundance: NA
CDR3aa: CASSPSGTMDSPLHF
CDR3nt: TGTGCCAGCAGCCCCTCCGGGACAATGGATTCACCCCTCCACTTT

d_gene: TRBD2
v_gene: TRBV5-5
len: 16
j_gene: TRBJ2-1
abundance: NA
CDR3aa: CASSPREGPPGNEQFF
CDR3nt: TGTGCCAGCAGCCCTCGGGAGGGCCCCCCTGGGAATGAGCAGTTCTTC

d_gene: NA
v_gene: TRBV6-5
len: 14
j_gene: TRBJ1-1
abundance: NA
CDR3aa: CARMLGSGDTEAFF
CDR3nt: TGTGCCAGGATGTTAGGGAGTGGGGACACTGAAGCTTTCTTT

d_gene: NA
v_gene: TRBV27
len: 19
j_gene: TRBJ1-1
abundance: NA
CDR3aa: CASSPLPQRAKELNTEAFF
CDR3nt: TGTGCCAGCAGTCCCCTTCCACAACGAGCGAAAGAACTGAACACTGAAGCTTTCTTT

d_gene: NA
v_gene: TRBV7-9
len: 17
j_gene: TRBJ1-1
abundance: once
CDR3aa: CASERSLDSRMNTEAFF
CDR3nt: TGTGCCAGCGAACGATCGTTGGACAGCCGAATGAACACTGAAGCTTTCTTT

d_gene: TRBD2
v_gene: TRBV6-1
len: 19
j_gene: TRBJ2-7
abundance: once
CDR3aa: CASSEDPGGGPVGNYEQYF
CDR3nt: TGTGCCAGCAGTGAAGATCCCGGGGGAGGGCCCGTGGGGAACTACGAGCAGTACTTC

d_gene: NA
v_gene: TRBV29-1
len: 13
j_gene: TRBJ1-1
abundance: NA
CDR3aa: CSVEIQKNTEAFF
CDR3nt: TGCAGCGTTGAAATACAGAAGAACACTGAAGCTTTCTTT

d_gene: NA
v_gene: TRBV19
len: 14
j_gene: TRBJ1-3
abundance: NA
CDR3aa: CASSIEDYGNTIYF
CDR3nt: TGTGCCAGTAGTATAGAGGACTACGGAAACACCATATATTTT

d_gene: NA
v_gene: TRBV11-2
len: 16
j_gene: TRBJ2-7
abundance: NA
CDR3aa: CASIPHPYGQYYEQYF
CDR3nt: TGTGCCAGCATCCCCCATCCCTATGGACAGTACTACGAGCAGTACTTC

d_gene: NA
v_gene: TRBV25-1
len: 14
j_gene: TRBJ1-1
abundance: NA
CDR3aa: CASRPRGGSTEAFF
CDR3nt: TGTGCCAGCAGGCCCCGGGGGGGGAGCACTGAAGCTTTCTTT

d_gene: NA
v_gene: TRBV5-5
len: 14
j_gene: TRBJ1-6
abundance: NA
CDR3aa: CASSLARGDSPLHF
CDR3nt: TGTGCCAGCAGCTTGGCACGGGGTGATTCACCCCTCCACTTT